The 12 T cell receptor beta chains presented below share a single source sample, sequenced in a study of CD8+ T cells in alopecia areata. RNA extraction and reverse transcription yielded cDNA as sequencing template. This table comes from immunoSEQ multiplex PCR, and its TCRdb copy is limited to in-frame clones, with some not included. The repertoire holds some 130,000 clones, with about 46% as singletons. The sample was CD8+ T cells sorted from blood, taken at week 0. These receptors all come from a human donor with alopecia areata.

This clone occurred a few times. The V call is TRBV5-6, the J call TRBJ1-1, with D hard to call. CDR1 SGHDT and CDR2 YYEEEE come from the germline V gene. V was trimmed by 1 base and J by 1 base, leaving 8 bases between them. This CDR3 has 14 amino acids. The CDR3 nucleotides are TGTGCCAGCAGCTTGTGGGGATCGAACACTGAAGCTTTCTTT. Translation: CASSLWGSNTEAFF.

A few counts support this clone. V usage is TRBV5-4 and J usage is TRBJ2-5; tentatively, D is TRBD1 (6 bases). The CDR3 has 16 residues. Trimming shortened V by 4 bases and J by 2 bases, and 18 bases separated the two germline ends. The germline gives CDR1 SGHNT, CDR2 YYREEE (reference sequence). CDR3 sequence: CASSVVGGQIQETQYF. For the CDR3, the DNA is TGTGCCAGCAGCGTGGTTGGAGGACAGATACAAGAGACCCAGTACTTC.

The gene calls are TRBV27 and TRBJ2-7, with 9 bases that match TRBD1. Germline values: CDR1 MNHEY, CDR2 SMNVEV (reference sequence). Trimming at V came to 3 bases and at J to 3 bases, leaving 6 bases not matched to a gene. The CDR3 extends over 15 amino acids. The CDR3 region has the DNA TGTGCCAGCAGTTTTTACACAGGGGGCGGCTACGAGCAGTACTTC. As protein: CASSFYTGGGYEQYF.

This clone was found a few times. V gene TRBV11-2 combines with J gene TRBJ2-3, with unresolved D. The CDR3 runs 12 residues. Germline V gene sequence: CDR1 SGHAT, CDR2 FQNNGV. V was pared by 3 bases and J by 3 bases, with 4 bases between. Here the CDR3 reads CASSLMTDTQYF. The CDR3 nucleotides are TGTGCCAGCAGCTTGATGACAGATACGCAGTATTTT.

This clone has just a few counts. The rearrangement uses TRBV7-9 and TRBJ1-5; D is unclear. This CDR3 has 14 residues. In germline, CDR1 is SEHNR, CDR2 FQNEAQ (reference sequence). Trimming cost V 4 bases and J 3 bases, with 10 bases left between them. The CDR3 here is CASSSLEDNQPQHF. CDR3 bases: TGTGCCAGCAGCTCTCTAGAGGACAATCAGCCCCAGCATTTT.

The table lists this clone with a few counts. The chain employs TRBV5-1 and TRBJ2-7; the D is unclear. Germline V CDR1 and CDR2: SGHRS, YFSETQ. The CDR3 consists of 14 residues. With 4 bases removed from V and 0 bases from J, the gap between germline ends came to 11 bases. CDR3 sequence reads: CASSPTPHSYEQYF. CDR3 nucleotide sequence: TGCGCCAGCAGCCCAACACCCCACTCCTACGAGCAGTACTTC.

This sequence joins TRBV9 and TRBJ1-5; TRBD1 matches at 8 bases. Unmatched junction bases numbered 1, after V lost 3 bases and J lost 2 bases. The CDR3 has 14 amino acids. CDR1 SGDLS and CDR2 YYNGEE come from the germline V gene. CDR3 sequence (DNA): TGTGCCAGCAGCGCACAGGGGGGCAATCAGCCCCAGCATTTT. It encodes CASSAQGGNQPQHF.

This clone was detected only a few times. The CDR3 nucleotides are TGTGCCAGTAGTCTTACAGGGGGTGAGCAGTTCTTC. Protein: CASSLTGGEQFF. The chain is built from TRBV19 and TRBJ2-1; 8 bases match TRBD1. Trimming removed 5 bases from V and 9 bases from J; junction bases left unmatched: 3. The CDR3 is made up of 12 amino acids. Germline CDR1 LNHDA, CDR2 SQIVND (reference sequence).

The chain couples TRBV7-8 to TRBJ2-3, with TRBD1 matching 8 bases. Germline CDR1 SGHVS, CDR2 FQNEAQ. The CDR3 totals 16 residues. Losses at the gene ends were 4 bases for V and 2 bases for J; bases not matched to a gene: 8. In nucleotides, the CDR3 is TGTGCCAGCAGCTCCGCCGGGACAGGACCCACAGATACGCAGTATTTT. Protein: CASSSAGTGPTDTQYF.

The rearrangement uses TRBV29-1 and TRBJ1-2, with TRBD1 matching over 9 bases. Germline-derived CDR1 and CDR2 are SQVTM and ANQGSEA. The CDR3 totals 13 residues. Trimming removed 7 bases from V and 2 bases from J; junction bases left unmatched: 5. CDR3 sequence: CSGGTGPNYGYTF. CDR3 DNA: TGCAGCGGGGGGACAGGGCCCAACTATGGCTACACCTTC.

The chain employs TRBV2 and TRBJ1-2, with D unclear. The CDR3 is 13 amino acids. Looked up from germline, CDR1 is SNHLY and CDR2 is FYNNEI. V dropped 11 bases and J dropped 2 bases, with 15 bases sitting between them. As DNA, the CDR3 is TGTGCCGGGCAGAACACCGTGAACTATGGCTACACCTTC. It is translated as CAGQNTVNYGYTF.

The chain couples TRBV4-1 to TRBJ2-4; D tentatively reads TRBD1 or TRBD2 (6 bases each). Trimming removed 0 bases at V and 3 bases at J, with 12 bases between. The CDR3 is 16 residues long. In germline, CDR1 is MGHRA, CDR2 YSYEKL. CDR3 sequence reads: CASSQDGGLGKNIQYF. The CDR3 bases are TGCGCCAGCAGCCAAGATGGGGGGCTTGGCAAAAACATTCAGTACTTC.